This TCR beta chain appears in the sequencing data of a study of vaccination and CD4 T cells after COVID-19 (dated by TCRdb to 2021 to 2024). For context, the study as a whole: Every convalescent patient had a positive nasal swab PCR test for SARS-CoV-2, with mild disease in eight to ten patients and severe disease in one. Post-vaccine blood samples were taken a median of about 77 days after the second vaccine dose, with a range of roughly 14 to 250 days. In control cultures, a CEFX viral epitope pool was used as positive control, an HIV-1 Nef peptide pool was used as negative control, or no peptide was added. Each participant got two doses of either the Pfizer-BioNTech BNT162b2 vaccine (n=8) or the Moderna mRNA-1273 vaccine (n=2). In ten to eleven COVID-19 convalescent patients and a handful of infection-naive healthy vaccine recipients, researchers compared the spike-specific CD4+ TCR repertoire from before mRNA vaccination with the repertoire from after. Post-COVID blood samples from convalescent patients were collected a median of roughly 100 days after diagnosis, with a range of 35 to 161 days. Six males and four females were included in the convalescent cohort, with two Hispanic individuals, seven Caucasians, two Asians and one multiracial person represented. The cultures were stimulated with overlapping spike peptide pools from SARS-CoV-2 and from the common cold coronaviruses HCoV-NL63, HCoV-OC43 and HCoV-229E.

Here is what the overall study found, with its caveats: Among the post-vaccine SARS-CoV-2-reactive clones in convalescent patients, a median around 90% showed up only after vaccination, which suggests vaccine-specific priming. An increase in the median number of SARS-CoV-2-reactive clonotypes from approximately 21 after infection to approximately 41 after vaccination was observed, but the change was not found to be significant. Nearly all vaccine-specific clones in convalescent patients (304 of 307) were mono-reactive for SARS-CoV-2 spike rather than cross-reactive with common cold coronaviruses. The number of convalescent patients in the study was relatively small, and the study did not examine early timepoints following natural infection.

The meaning of the sample's treatment or condition label: roughly 11-day PBMC culture with coronavirus spike peptide pools or control peptides (ViraFEST assay). To expand antigen-specific T cells with peptide pools and then pick out the expanded clonotypes through TCR sequencing, the study relied on the ViraFEST assay. The convalescent patients' positive SARS-CoV-2 PCR tests were from March to December 2020, which was before the Alpha, Beta and Delta variants emerged in the United States. More than 1.5 million PBMCs per well were cultured in IMDM with approximately 4.9% human AB serum and approximately 9.1 IU/ml IL-2, plus 10 ug/ml peptide pools. On days 3 and 7, half of the culture medium was replaced with fresh IL-2-containing medium. CD4+ T cells were isolated after 10 days of culture through negative selection using the EasySep CD4+ T cell isolation kit. PBMCs were separated from whole blood using Ficoll-Paque Plus gradient centrifugation and then either used fresh or cryopreserved at -140C. Each culture condition was generally run in triplicate wells.

Library preparation was by PCR. DNA from cultured CD4+ T cells was subjected to TCR sequencing with the Oncomine TCR Beta short-read assay at the Johns Hopkins FTIC core. The QIAamp micro DNA kit was used to extract genomic DNA from the cultured CD4+ T cells. Oncomine TCR Beta libraries from cultured CD4+ T cells were pooled with unique dual indexes and sequenced on an Illumina iSeq 100. The paper's processing steps were these. Non-productive sequences were filtered out, and CDR3s that did not start with C, did not end with F or W, or were shorter than 7 amino acids were discarded. The MANAFEST web application identified antigen-specific clonotypes by comparing peptide-stimulated wells against reference wells and other culture wells. An FDR below 0.05, an odds ratio above 5, and a productive frequency above 0.1% in at least two of three replicate wells were required for clones to be considered positive. Clonotypes that were significantly expanded in both SARS-CoV-2 spike wells and at least one common cold coronavirus spike condition were defined as cross-reactive. CDR3 homology was assessed with Levenshtein distances (stringdist) and unrooted phylogenetic trees (ape) in R version 3.6.1. TCRdb reworked the public reads: Q25 trimming with fastp, MiXCR clone assembly, productive beta chains retained. Rows are combined by CDR3 protein, so each entry shows the most common genes and DNA. What appears here as the V and J calls and clone size reflects TCRdb's work, not the paper's. The sample data list 20,000 to 30,000 distinct CDR3 sequences, and 64% of these were observed just once. Of the sample, over 4.5% is held by the ten largest clones.

V has 6 bases trimmed and J has 7 bases trimmed; junction bases matching no gene number 11. CDR3 length: 14 amino acids, cysteine to phenylalanine. Only CDR3 DNA is held: 42 bases, read in frame from base 1. The germline V gene (reference sequence) yields DFQATT for CDR1 and SNEGSKA for CDR2. A remark on this clonotype: Which antigen it targets is not known. Base-call qualities are not available, and no considerably larger clone is one nucleotide away.

The TCR was taken from a human donor who had recovered from COVID-19. In this chain, TRBV20-1 is recombined with TRBJ2-1; 8 middle bases align to TRBD2. Input material: CD4+ T cells from blood, cultured in vitro. Here the CDR3 is given as CSAPRLASKNEQFF. The DNA sequence is given as TGCAGTGCCCCAAGACTAGCGAGTAAGAATGAGCAGTTCTTC.